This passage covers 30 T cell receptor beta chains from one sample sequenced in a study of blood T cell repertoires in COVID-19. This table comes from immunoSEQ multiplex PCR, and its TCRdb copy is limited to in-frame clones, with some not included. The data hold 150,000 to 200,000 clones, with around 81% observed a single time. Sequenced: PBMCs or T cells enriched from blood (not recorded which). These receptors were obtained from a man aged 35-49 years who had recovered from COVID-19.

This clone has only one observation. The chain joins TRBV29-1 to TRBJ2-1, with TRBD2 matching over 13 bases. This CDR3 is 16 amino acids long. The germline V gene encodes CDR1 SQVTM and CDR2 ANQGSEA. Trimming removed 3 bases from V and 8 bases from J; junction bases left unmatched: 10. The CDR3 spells CSVETGTSGALYEQFF. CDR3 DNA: TGCAGCGTTGAGACCGGGACTAGCGGGGCTCTCTATGAGCAGTTCTTC.

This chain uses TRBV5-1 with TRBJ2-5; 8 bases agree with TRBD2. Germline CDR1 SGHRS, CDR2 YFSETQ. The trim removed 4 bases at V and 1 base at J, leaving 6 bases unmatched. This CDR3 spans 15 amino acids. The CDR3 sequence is CASSPEAGAQETQYF. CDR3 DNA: TGCGCCAGCAGCCCGGAAGCGGGGGCCCAAGAGACCCAGTACTTC.

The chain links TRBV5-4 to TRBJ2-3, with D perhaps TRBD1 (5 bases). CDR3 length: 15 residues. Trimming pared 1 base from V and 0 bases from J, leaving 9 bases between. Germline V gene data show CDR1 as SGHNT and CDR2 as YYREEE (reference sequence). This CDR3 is CASSLQGGSTDTQYF. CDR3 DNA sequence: TGTGCCAGCAGCTTGCAGGGTGGTAGCACAGATACGCAGTATTTT.

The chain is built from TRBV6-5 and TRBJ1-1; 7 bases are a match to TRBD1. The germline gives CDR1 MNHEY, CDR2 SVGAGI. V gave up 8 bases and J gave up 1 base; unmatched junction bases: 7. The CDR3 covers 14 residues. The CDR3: CASGRTGANTEAFF. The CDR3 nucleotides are TGTGCCAGCGGACGCACAGGGGCGAACACTGAAGCTTTCTTT.

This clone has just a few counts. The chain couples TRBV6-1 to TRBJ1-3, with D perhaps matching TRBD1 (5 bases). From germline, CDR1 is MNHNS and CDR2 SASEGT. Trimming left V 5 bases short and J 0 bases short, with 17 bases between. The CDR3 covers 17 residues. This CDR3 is CASSKDYRPISGNTIYF. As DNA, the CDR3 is TGTGCCAGCAGTAAAGATTACAGGCCTATCTCTGGAAACACCATATATTTT.

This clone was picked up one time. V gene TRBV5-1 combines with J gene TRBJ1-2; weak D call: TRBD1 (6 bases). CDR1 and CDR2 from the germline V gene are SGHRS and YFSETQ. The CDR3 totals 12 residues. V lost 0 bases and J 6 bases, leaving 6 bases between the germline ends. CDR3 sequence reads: CASSLGTDGYTF. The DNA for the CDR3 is TGCGCCAGCAGCTTGGGGACAGATGGCTACACCTTC.

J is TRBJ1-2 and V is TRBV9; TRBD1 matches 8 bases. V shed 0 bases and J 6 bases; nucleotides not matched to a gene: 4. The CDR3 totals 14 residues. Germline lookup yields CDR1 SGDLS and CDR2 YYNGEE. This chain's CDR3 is CASSVVDREDGYTF. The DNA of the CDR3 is TGTGCCAGCAGCGTAGTGGACAGGGAGGATGGCTACACCTTC.

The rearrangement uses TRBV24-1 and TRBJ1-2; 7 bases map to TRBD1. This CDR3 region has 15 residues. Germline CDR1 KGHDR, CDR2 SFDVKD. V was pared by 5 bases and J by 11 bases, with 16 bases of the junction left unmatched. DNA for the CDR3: TGTGCCACCAGTGCTGAACCGGGACTCAGACAGGGATACACCTTC. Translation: CATSAEPGLRQGYTF.

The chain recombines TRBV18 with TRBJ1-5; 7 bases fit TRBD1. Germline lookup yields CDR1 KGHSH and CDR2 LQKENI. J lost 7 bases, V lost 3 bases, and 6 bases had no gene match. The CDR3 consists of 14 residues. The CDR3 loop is CASSPPRQGQPQHF. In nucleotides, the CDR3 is TGTGCCAGCTCACCTCCTCGACAGGGACAGCCCCAGCATTTT.

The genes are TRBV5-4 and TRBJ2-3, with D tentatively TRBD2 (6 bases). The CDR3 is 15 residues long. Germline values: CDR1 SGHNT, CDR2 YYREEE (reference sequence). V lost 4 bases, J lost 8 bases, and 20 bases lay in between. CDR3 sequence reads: CASSPGDSRLGTQYF. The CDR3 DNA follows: TGTGCCAGCAGCCCGGGGGACTCCCGTCTTGGTACGCAGTATTTT.

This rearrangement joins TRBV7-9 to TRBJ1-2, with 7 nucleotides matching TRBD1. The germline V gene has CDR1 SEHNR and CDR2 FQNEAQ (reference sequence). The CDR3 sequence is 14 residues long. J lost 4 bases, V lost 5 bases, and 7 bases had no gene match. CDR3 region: CASSVNDRAYGYTF. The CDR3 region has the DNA TGTGCCAGCAGCGTGAACGACAGGGCCTATGGCTACACCTTC.

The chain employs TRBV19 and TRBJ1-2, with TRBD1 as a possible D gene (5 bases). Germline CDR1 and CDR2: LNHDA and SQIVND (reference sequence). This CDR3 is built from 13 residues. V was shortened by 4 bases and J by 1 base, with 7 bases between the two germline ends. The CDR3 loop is CASSSDSNYGYTF. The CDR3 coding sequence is TGTGCCAGTAGTAGTGACAGTAACTATGGCTACACCTTC.

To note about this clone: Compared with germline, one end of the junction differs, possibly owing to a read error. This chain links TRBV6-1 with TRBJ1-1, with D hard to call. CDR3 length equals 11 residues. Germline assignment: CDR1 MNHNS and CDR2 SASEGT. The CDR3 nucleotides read TGTGCCAGCAGTGAATTCCTGGTAGACTCGTTT. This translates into CASSEFLVDSF.

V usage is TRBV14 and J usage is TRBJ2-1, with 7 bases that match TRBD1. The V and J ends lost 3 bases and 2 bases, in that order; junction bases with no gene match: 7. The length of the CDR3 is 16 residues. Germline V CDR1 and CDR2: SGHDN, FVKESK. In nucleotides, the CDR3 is TGTGCCAGCAGCCAGAAGCTTGACAGGGCCTACAATGAGCAGTTCTTC. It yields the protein CASSQKLDRAYNEQFF.

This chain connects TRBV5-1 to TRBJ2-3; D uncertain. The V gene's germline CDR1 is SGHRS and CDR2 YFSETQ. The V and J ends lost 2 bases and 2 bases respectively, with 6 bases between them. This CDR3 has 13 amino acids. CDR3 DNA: TGCGCCAGCAGCTTCCATGTCACAGATACGCAGTATTTT. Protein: CASSFHVTDTQYF.

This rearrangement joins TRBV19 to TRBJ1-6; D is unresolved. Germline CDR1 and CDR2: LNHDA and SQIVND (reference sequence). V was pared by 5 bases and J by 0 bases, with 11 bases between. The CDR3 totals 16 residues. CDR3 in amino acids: CASSLTGSSYNSPLHF. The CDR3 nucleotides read TGTGCCAGTAGTCTTACGGGGAGCTCCTATAATTCACCCCTCCACTTT. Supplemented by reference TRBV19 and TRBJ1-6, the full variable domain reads DGGITQSPKYLFRKEGQNVTLSCEQNLNHDAMYWYRQDPGQGLRLIYYSQIVNDFQKGDIAEGYSVSREKKESFPLTVTSAQKNPTAFYLCASSLTGSSYNSPLHFGNGTRLTVT.

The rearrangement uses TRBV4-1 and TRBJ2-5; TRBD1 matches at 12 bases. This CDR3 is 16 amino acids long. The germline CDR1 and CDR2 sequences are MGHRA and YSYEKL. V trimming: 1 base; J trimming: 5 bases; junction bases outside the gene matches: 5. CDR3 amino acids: CASSQAGTGGSETQYF. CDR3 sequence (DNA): TGCGCCAGCAGCCAAGCTGGGACAGGGGGCTCCGAGACCCAGTACTTC.

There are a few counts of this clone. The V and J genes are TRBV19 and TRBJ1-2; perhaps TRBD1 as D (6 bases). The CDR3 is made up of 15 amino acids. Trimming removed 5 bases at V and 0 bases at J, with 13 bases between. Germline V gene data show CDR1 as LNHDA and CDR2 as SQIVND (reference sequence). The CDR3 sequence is CASSQKTGPNYGYTF. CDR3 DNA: TGTGCCAGTAGTCAGAAGACAGGCCCTAACTATGGCTACACCTTC.

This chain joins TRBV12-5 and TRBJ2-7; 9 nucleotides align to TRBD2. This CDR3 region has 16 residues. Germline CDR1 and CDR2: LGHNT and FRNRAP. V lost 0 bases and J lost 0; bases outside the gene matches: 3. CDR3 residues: CASGLVAGGISYEQYF. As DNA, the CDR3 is TGTGCTAGTGGTTTGGTAGCGGGGGGAATCTCCTACGAGCAGTACTTC.

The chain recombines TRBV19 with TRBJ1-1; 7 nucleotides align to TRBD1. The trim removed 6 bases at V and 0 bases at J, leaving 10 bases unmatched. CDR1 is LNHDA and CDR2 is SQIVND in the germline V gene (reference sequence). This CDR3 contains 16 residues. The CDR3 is CASSRQGEIMNTEAFF. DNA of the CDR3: TGTGCCAGTAGCCGCCAGGGGGAGATCATGAACACTGAAGCTTTCTTT.

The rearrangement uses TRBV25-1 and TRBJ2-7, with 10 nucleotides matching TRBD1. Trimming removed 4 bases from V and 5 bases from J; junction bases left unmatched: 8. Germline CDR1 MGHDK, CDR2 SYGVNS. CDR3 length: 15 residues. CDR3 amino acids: CASSGRDRGFHEQYF. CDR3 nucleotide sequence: TGTGCCAGCAGTGGCCGGGACAGGGGTTTCCACGAGCAGTACTTC.

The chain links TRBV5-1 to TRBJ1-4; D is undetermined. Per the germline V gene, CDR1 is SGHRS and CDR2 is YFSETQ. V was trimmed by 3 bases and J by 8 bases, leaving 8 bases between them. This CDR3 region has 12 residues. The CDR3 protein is CASSSGGEKLFF. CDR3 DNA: TGCGCCAGCAGCTCCGGCGGGGAAAAACTGTTTTTT.

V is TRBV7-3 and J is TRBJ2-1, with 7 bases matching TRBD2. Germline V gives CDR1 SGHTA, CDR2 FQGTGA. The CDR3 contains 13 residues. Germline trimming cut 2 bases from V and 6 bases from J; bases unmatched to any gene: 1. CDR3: CASSLVAGNEQFF. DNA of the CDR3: TGTGCCAGCAGCTTAGTAGCGGGCAATGAGCAGTTCTTC. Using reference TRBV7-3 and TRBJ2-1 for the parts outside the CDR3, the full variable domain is GAGVSQTPSNKVTEKGKYVELRCDPISGHTALYWYRQSLGQGPEFLIYFQGTGAADDSGLPNDRFFAVRPEGSVSTLKIQRTERGDSAVYLCASSLVAGNEQFFGPGTRLTVL.

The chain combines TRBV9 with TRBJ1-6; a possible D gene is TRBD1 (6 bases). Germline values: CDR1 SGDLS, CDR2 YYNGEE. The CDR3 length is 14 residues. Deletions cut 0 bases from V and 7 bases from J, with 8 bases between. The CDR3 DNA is TGTGCCAGCAGCGTAGCCCAGGGGAATTCACCCCTCCACTTT. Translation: CASSVAQGNSPLHF. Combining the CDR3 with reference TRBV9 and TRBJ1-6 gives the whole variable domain DSGVTQTPKHLITATGQRVTLRCSPRSGDLSVYWYQQSLDQGLQFLIQYYNGEERAKGNILERFSAQQFPDLHSELNLSSLELGDSALYFCASSVAQGNSPLHFGNGTRLTVT.

The chain's CDR3 is CASSEAGSGEIDTQYF. DNA for the CDR3: TGTGCCAGCAGTGAAGCGGGTAGCGGGGAAATAGATACGCAGTATTTT. This rearrangement joins TRBV2 to TRBJ2-3; 8 bases are shared with TRBD2. This CDR3 region has 16 residues. Germline V CDR1 and CDR2: SNHLY, FYNNEI. J lost 5 bases, V lost 0 bases, and 7 bases had no gene match.

The CDR3 protein is CASSLPVFNGYTF. For the CDR3, the DNA is TGTGCCAGCAGCTTACCTGTTTTTAATGGCTACACCTTC. The rearrangement links TRBV11-2 to TRBJ1-2; no reliable D call. CDR1 SGHAT and CDR2 FQNNGV come from the germline V gene. Trimming removed 2 bases from V and 6 bases from J, with 10 bases in between. The CDR3 covers 13 residues.

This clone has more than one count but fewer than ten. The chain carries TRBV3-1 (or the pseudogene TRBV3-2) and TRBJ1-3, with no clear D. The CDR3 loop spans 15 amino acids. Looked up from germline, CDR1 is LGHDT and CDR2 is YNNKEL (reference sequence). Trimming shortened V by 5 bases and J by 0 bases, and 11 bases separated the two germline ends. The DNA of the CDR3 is TGTGCCAGCAGCTGGCGACTCGACTCTGGAAACACCATATATTTT. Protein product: CASSWRLDSGNTIYF.

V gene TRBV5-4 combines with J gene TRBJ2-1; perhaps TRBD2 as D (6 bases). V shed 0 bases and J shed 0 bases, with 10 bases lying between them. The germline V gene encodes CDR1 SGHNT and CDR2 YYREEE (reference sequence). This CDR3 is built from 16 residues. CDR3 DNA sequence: TGTGCCAGCAGCTTGGTGGCGGGGAGCTCCTACAATGAGCAGTTCTTC. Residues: CASSLVAGSSYNEQFF.

The DNA for the CDR3 is TGTGCCAGCTCCCCTAATCCCTGGGCAGGGGGCGTCACTGAAGCTTTCTTT. Translating it yields CASSPNPWAGGVTEAFF. This chain joins TRBV18 and TRBJ1-1; 8 bases fit TRBD1. The CDR3 runs 17 residues. Unmatched junction bases numbered 16, after V lost 6 bases and J lost 4 bases. In germline, CDR1 is KGHSH, CDR2 LQKENI.

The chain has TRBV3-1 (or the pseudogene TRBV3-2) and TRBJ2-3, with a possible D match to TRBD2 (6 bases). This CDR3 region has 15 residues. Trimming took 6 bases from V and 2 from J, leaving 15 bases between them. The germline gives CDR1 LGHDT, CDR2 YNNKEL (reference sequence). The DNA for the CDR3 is TGTGCCAGCAGTTTTTCTAGCGATTCCACAGATACGCAGTATTTT. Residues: CASSFSSDSTDTQYF.